The subject of this entry is one T cell receptor beta chain. The antigen remains unidentified. No cell sorting was done before RNA was extracted from the tissue. The normal lung tissue was taken more than 3 cm from the tumor edge. This specimen belongs to a study of tumor and adjacent non-tumor tissue in lung cancer. As for the study in general: Patients comprised eleven to twelve adenocarcinoma, a couple of squamous cell carcinoma and 1 small cell lung cancer. The patients, roughly eleven men and 5 or 6 women, were roughly 31 to 85 with stage I to III disease. Around 4.5 million productive TCRbeta reads were obtained per sample on average. Study observations and caveats: In normal lung, the top 100 clones were significantly more dominant than in tumor.

Three rounds of nested PCR, following a modified ARM-PCR protocol, produced the TCRbeta library. TCRdb processed the multiplex PCR reads anew with MiXCR; each CDR3 protein has one entry. This table has under 80,000 distinct CDR3 sequences, 65% to 80% appearing once. Sequencing used distant non-tumor lung tissue. This TCR derives from a man between 60 and 70 years old with non-small cell lung cancer.

CDR3 in amino acids: CSPEGGLDDQYF. CDR3 DNA sequence: TGCAGCCCAGAGGGGGGCTTGGATGATCAGTACTTC. V is TRBV20-1 and J is TRBJ2-7; D tentatively reads TRBD1 or TRBD2 (6 bases each). The CDR3 is 12 amino acids. Germline V gene sequence: CDR1 DFQATT, CDR2 SNEGSKA (reference sequence).